Below, 3 T cell receptor beta chains from the same sample are listed, as sequenced in a study of post-analysis software for immune sequencing data. The antigens for these receptors are not known. Study results and caveats: TRBV segments more frequent in patients than in controls numbered a few and included TRBV5-6, TRBV5-1 and TRBV20-1.

Unique molecular identifiers featured in each of the TCR beta cDNA libraries. TCRdb called the PCR reads again in MiXCR, with one record for every CDR3 protein. The sample shows about 430,000 distinct CDR3 sequences, 39% of them seen only once. The sample was blood. The receptors here all came from a girl aged 2-10 years with multiple sclerosis.

The rearrangement joins TRBV28 to TRBJ2-5; 13 positions match TRBD2. The CDR3 extends over 15 amino acids. The germline gives CDR1 MDHEN, CDR2 SYDVKM. Losses at the gene ends were 5 bases for V and 3 bases for J; bases not matched to a gene: 3. In nucleotides, the CDR3 is TGTGCCAGCAGTCGGACTAGCGGGGGTAAAGAGACCCAGTACTTC. It is translated as CASSRTSGGKETQYF.

The chain couples TRBV20-1 to TRBJ1-1; a possible D gene is TRBD1 (5 bases). The V gene's germline CDR1 is DFQATT and CDR2 SNEGSKA (reference sequence). The CDR3 extends over 14 amino acids. V lost 2 bases and J lost 4, with 14 bases in between. This chain's CDR3 is CSARRRSGSTEAFF. In DNA, the CDR3 is TGCAGTGCTAGACGCCGTTCAGGGTCCACTGAAGCTTTCTTT.

This chain uses TRBV7-3 with TRBJ2-5; 9 bases fit TRBD1. The end of the DNA fits TRBJ2-7 better, so the J call may be wrong. CDR1 is SGHTA and CDR2 is FQGTGA in the germline V gene. The CDR3 is 15 amino acids. The CDR3, as DNA: TGTGCCAGCAGCGTCCTGGGACAGGGTCTCAGCGAGCAGTACTTC. Protein sequence: CASSVLGQGLSEQYF.